The source of this T cell receptor (beta chain) is a study of blood T cell repertoires in COVID-19. Study-level information: The United States, Italy and Spain were the sources of the acute and convalescent COVID-19 samples. T cells, B-cell-depleted T cells, or PBMCs provided the cDNA or gDNA that served as material.

In the original workflow: Amplification from reference gene primers served as the basis for estimated nucleated cell counts. Using immunoSEQ multiplex PCR, the repertoire was profiled, and TCRdb retains in-frame clones only, with some absent. V, J and clone size are those of that table, while D and trimming were read from the DNA. The table shows under 250,000 clones, with about 82% occurring only once. Germline V CDR1 and CDR2: MGHRA, YSYEKL. Trimming took 4 bases from V and 5 from J; bases not matched to a gene: 12. The CDR3 consists of 16 residues. Enrolment of Seattle patients took place during active infection, and they were followed longitudinally.

Sequenced sample: peripheral blood. The J gene is TRBJ1-2, the V gene TRBV4-1; the match to TRBD1 covers 8 bases. The sequence came from a woman aged 65 to 85 with COVID-19, enrolled during active disease. This CDR3 is CASSLLPRTGWYGYTF. DNA of the CDR3: TGCGCCAGCAGCCTACTACCCCGGACAGGGTGGTATGGCTACACCTTC.